The entry below gives a single TCR beta chain sequence along with its context. Time point described: pretreatment peripheral blood. These data are taken from a study of PD-L1 blockade in urothelial cancer. At the level of the study: T cell content in blood samples showed a median of around 140,000.

The V end lost 3 bases, the J end lost 2 bases, and 6 bases lay between the germline ends. Germline CDR1 reads LNHDA; CDR2 reads SQIVND (reference sequence). The CDR3 runs to 13 residues. Profiled with immunoSEQ multiplex PCR; TCRdb holds only in-frame clones, not every one. The sample contains about 50,000 clones, around 74% of which appear only once. V and J are TRBV19 and TRBJ2-3; no definite D call. The sequencing here drew on PBMCs, taken around atezolizumab (anti-PD-L1) treatment. This clonotype originated in a man between 70 and 80 years old with urothelial cancer. The CDR3 region is CASSISFTDTQYF. DNA for the CDR3: TGTGCCAGTAGTATTAGTTTCACAGATACGCAGTATTTT.